What follows describes a single TCR beta chain. Its antigen is as yet unknown. The junction differs from germline at one of its ends, possibly a read error. The data were taken from a study of brain T cells in children with intractable seizures. Study-wide results and limits: Patients' HCMV serostatus was unknown; virus specificity rests on CDR3 similarity alone.

Germline V gene sequence: CDR1 SGHNT, CDR2 YYREEE (reference sequence). The CDR3 loop spans 14 amino acids. Generated by immunoSEQ multiplex PCR, the TCRdb table keeps only in-frame clones and is missing some. The sample includes about 350,000 clones, 93% seen only once; the top ten take roughly 6%. Time point in this sample: blood from clinic visit 5 months post-surgery; TSC patient then seizure free. Sequencing was limited to surgery cases with top T cell transcript signatures in brain tissue. The chain uses TRBV5-4 and TRBJ1-2; TRBD1 is a possible D gene (6 bases). The sample was peripheral blood, taken less than 6 months after surgery. The receptor's source is a boy less than two years old with tuberous sclerosis and intractable seizures. CDR3 sequence reads: CASSWKGDDYDYTF. The CDR3 nucleotides are TGTGCCAGCAGCTGGAAGGGGGACGACTATGACTACACCTTC. Complete variable domain (other parts from reference TRBV5-4 and TRBJ1-2): ETGVTQSPTHLIKTRGQQVTLRCSSQSGHNTVSWYQQALGQGPQFIFQYYREEENGRGNFPPRFSGLQFPNYSSELNVNALELDDSALYLCASSWKGDDYDYTFGSGTRLTVV.